These 12 T cell receptor beta chains were sequenced from one sample in a study of cytomegalovirus exposure and HLA in healthy donors. Sequenced by immunoSEQ multiplex PCR; TCRdb stores in-frame clones only, minus some. The sample lists roughly 84,000 clones, roughly 90% seen once, with 2.1% in the top ten. What was sequenced was PBMCs. All receptors derive from a young man in good health and CMV-seronegative.

The chain links TRBV25-1 to TRBJ1-1; the match to TRBD1 covers 9 bases. Trimming cost V 4 bases and J 5 bases; bases outside gene matches: 2. This CDR3 is built from 13 residues. The V gene's germline CDR1 is MGHDK and CDR2 SYGVNS. The CDR3 sequence: CASSATGGTEAFF. CDR3 sequence (DNA): TGTGCCAGCAGTGCGACAGGGGGAACTGAAGCTTTCTTT.

The rearrangement uses TRBV27 and TRBJ2-7; tentative D call: TRBD2 (7 bases). CDR1 is MNHEY and CDR2 is SMNVEV in the germline V gene (reference sequence). The CDR3 contains 15 residues. Trimming shortened V by 1 base and J by 4 bases, and 14 bases separated the two germline ends. The CDR3 nucleotides are TGTGCCAGCAGTTTATTTGCGGGGGCGGGGTACGAGCAGTACTTC. Its protein is CASSLFAGAGYEQYF.

This clone has only one observation. The chain joins TRBV11-2 to TRBJ2-7, with D possibly being TRBD2 (5 bases). CDR1 SGHAT and CDR2 FQNNGV come from the germline V gene. CDR3 size: 15 residues. Deletions cut 0 bases from V and 4 bases from J, with 13 bases between. The CDR3 DNA is TGTGCCAGCAGCTTAGAAACGGGATTTTTTTACGAGCAGTACTTC. Its protein product is CASSLETGFFYEQYF.

This clone appeared once. The chain has TRBV6-5 and TRBJ1-5; D might be TRBD1 (6 bases). This CDR3 has 13 amino acids. The V end lost 5 bases, the J end lost 5 bases, and 10 bases lay between the germline ends. Per germline, CDR1 MNHEY and CDR2 SVGAGI. CDR3 loop: CASSRNRDQPQHF. As DNA, the CDR3 is TGTGCCAGCAGTCGAAACAGGGATCAGCCCCAGCATTTT.

This chain links TRBV15 with TRBJ2-7; 7 bases are shared with TRBD1. Germline-derived CDR1 and CDR2 are LNHNV and YYDKDF (reference sequence). V was pared by 3 bases and J by 2 bases, with 4 bases of the junction left unmatched. This CDR3 is built from 14 residues. CDR3 region: CATSSDRATYEQYF. The CDR3 DNA is TGTGCCACCAGCAGCGACAGGGCAACCTACGAGCAGTACTTC.

The chain uses TRBV10-1 and TRBJ2-7; possibly TRBD1 for D (6 bases). V shed 5 bases and J shed 6 bases, with 17 bases lying between them. CDR1 is WNHNN, CDR2 SYGVQD, per germline (reference sequence). The CDR3 spans 14 residues. CDR3 sequence (DNA): TGCGCCAGCAGTCCCGGGACAACGGGCCGCGAGCAGTACTTC. This codes for CASSPGTTGREQYF.

The chain combines TRBV7-6 with TRBJ2-1; 9 bases fit TRBD1. The germline gives CDR1 SGHVS, CDR2 FNYEAQ. This CDR3 has 14 amino acids. Germline trimming cut 4 bases from V and 9 bases from J; bases unmatched to any gene: 7. The DNA for the CDR3 is TGTGCCAGCAGCTCTAGTGACAGGGGGACTGAGCAGTTCTTC. It encodes CASSSSDRGTEQFF.

The V call is TRBV6-1, the J call TRBJ1-2; a possible D gene is TRBD1 (6 bases). V gave up 3 bases and J gave up 4 bases, with 12 bases separating them. The CDR3 loop spans 14 amino acids. Germline V CDR1 and CDR2: MNHNS, SASEGT. The CDR3 DNA sequence: TGTGCCAGCAGTGATCGGGGGGGCAGCTATGGCTACACCTTC. This codes for CASSDRGGSYGYTF.

CDR3 residues: CASSPLGGTNEKLFF. CDR3 coding DNA: TGTGCCAGCAGTCCACTCGGGGGTACTAATGAAAAACTGTTTTTT. V is TRBV27 and J is TRBJ1-4; D possibly corresponds to TRBD1 (5 bases). The CDR3 has 15 residues. The V gene's germline CDR1 is MNHEY and CDR2 SMNVEV (reference sequence). Trimming took 5 bases from V and 2 from J, leaving 12 bases between them.

The rearrangement uses TRBV6-6 and TRBJ2-1; 7 bases are a match to TRBD1. Germline trimming cut 5 bases from V and 0 bases from J; bases unmatched to any gene: 1. The CDR3 consists of 14 residues. The germline V gene encodes CDR1 MNHNY and CDR2 SVGAGI (reference sequence). The CDR3 bases are TGTGCCAGCAGTCGGACAGGCTCCTACAATGAGCAGTTCTTC. Its translation is CASSRTGSYNEQFF.

V and J are TRBV19 and TRBJ2-1; TRBD2 matches at 7 bases. The germline V gene has CDR1 LNHDA and CDR2 SQIVND (reference sequence). This CDR3 has 15 residues. Trimming cost V 3 bases and J 6 bases; bases outside gene matches: 8. CDR3 nucleotides: TGTGCCAGTAGTATCTCCGGGGGGACCCTCAATGAGCAGTTCTTC. Translated: CASSISGGTLNEQFF. The full variable domain, completed using reference TRBV19 and TRBJ2-1, is DGGITQSPKYLFRKEGQNVTLSCEQNLNHDAMYWYRQDPGQGLRLIYYSQIVNDFQKGDIAEGYSVSREKKESFPLTVTSAQKNPTAFYLCASSISGGTLNEQFFGPGTRLTVL.

This rearrangement joins TRBV7-8 to TRBJ1-5; D remains unclear. Trimming took 1 base from V and 1 from J, leaving 8 bases between them. The length of the CDR3 is 15 residues. Germline lookup yields CDR1 SGHVS and CDR2 FQNEAQ. The CDR3 sequence: CASSLDARSNQPQHF. The DNA of the CDR3 is TGTGCCAGCAGCTTAGACGCCAGAAGCAATCAGCCCCAGCATTTT.